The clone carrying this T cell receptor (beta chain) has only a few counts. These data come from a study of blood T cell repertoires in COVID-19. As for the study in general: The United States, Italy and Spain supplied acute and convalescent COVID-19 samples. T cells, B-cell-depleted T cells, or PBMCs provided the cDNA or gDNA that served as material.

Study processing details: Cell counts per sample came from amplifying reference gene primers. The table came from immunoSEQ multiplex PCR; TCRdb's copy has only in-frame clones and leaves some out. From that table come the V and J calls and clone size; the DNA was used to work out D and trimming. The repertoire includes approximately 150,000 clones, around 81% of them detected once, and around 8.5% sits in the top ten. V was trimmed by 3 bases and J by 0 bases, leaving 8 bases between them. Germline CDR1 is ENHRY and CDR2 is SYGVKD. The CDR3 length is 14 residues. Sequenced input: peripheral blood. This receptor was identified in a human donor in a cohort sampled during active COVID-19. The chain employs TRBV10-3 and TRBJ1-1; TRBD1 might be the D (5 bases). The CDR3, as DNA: TGTGCCATCAGTGAAAGGGGAATGAACACTGAAGCTTTCTTT. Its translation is CAISERGMNTEAFF.